The rows below give T cell receptor beta chains drawn from one sample of a study of graft-versus-host responses after intestinal transplantation. TCRdb keeps only in-frame clones here, not all; method: immunoSEQ multiplex PCR. The table records about 15,000 clones, approximately 32% of them present only once. This specimen consisted of alloreactive CD4+ T cells from a mixed lymphocyte reaction culture, obtained before intestinal transplant. The origin of the receptors is a human patient who received an intestinal transplant. CDR3s include the opening cysteine and the closing phenylalanine or tryptophan. The order of the fields is V gene, J gene, D gene, clone size, CDR3 protein, CDR3 DNA. A D gene is named only where the DNA matches it firmly. Clone size is shown for a subset of rows, as once, few, many or a class of expanded clone.

TRBV9	TRBJ2-7	TRBD2	few	CASSVGGGEQYF	TGTGCCAGCAGCGTAGGCGGGGGCGAGCAGTACTTC
TRBV2	TRBJ2-7	TRBD2	few	CASVMVSGRGNEQYF	TGTGCCAGCGTCATGGTTAGCGGGAGAGGGAACGAGCAGTACTTC
TRBV6-1	TRBJ1-3	-	-	CASTLTTPAGNTIYF	TGTGCCAGCACCCTTACTACTCCCGCTGGAAACACCATATATTTT
TRBV7-8	TRBJ2-7	-	-	CASSLAGGYSYEQYF	TGTGCCAGCAGCTTAGCGGGGGGCTACTCCTACGAGCAGTACTTC
TRBV4-2	TRBJ2-1	TRBD2	few	CASSRNSPTLAGTYNEQFF	TGTGCCAGCAGCCGTAACTCCCCAACTCTAGCGGGGACCTACAATGAGCAGTTCTTC
TRBV28	TRBJ2-7	-	-	CASSLSINEGLPYEQYF	TGTGCCAGCAGTTTGAGTATTAATGAGGGTCTCCCCTACGAGCAGTACTTC
TRBV6-5	TRBJ2-7	TRBD2	-	CASSGSSGRMYEQYF	TGTGCCAGCAGTGGGTCTAGCGGGAGAATGTACGAGCAGTACTTC
TRBV27	TRBJ1-1	-	-	CATGPIGHQNTEAFF	TGTGCCACCGGTCCCATTGGACACCAGAACACTGAAGCTTTCTTT
TRBV6-5	TRBJ2-7	TRBD1	-	CASSYSGQGAKEQYF	TGTGCCAGCAGTTACTCTGGACAGGGGGCCAAAGAGCAGTACTTC
TRBV7-6	TRBJ2-5	-	-	CASSSQPWAQGETQYF	TGTGCCAGCAGCTCCCAGCCCTGGGCACAGGGAGAGACCCAGTACTTC
TRBV11-2	TRBJ2-3	-	-	CASSKMTSTDTQYF	TGTGCCAGCAGTAAGATGACTAGCACAGATACGCAGTATTTT
TRBV5-4	TRBJ2-2	TRBD1	-	CASSQDRGRGIGTGELFF	TGTGCCAGCAGCCAAGATCGTGGCAGGGGGATAGGCACCGGGGAGCTGTTTTTT
TRBV6-6	TRBJ2-3	TRBD2	few	CASSYSLRGTDTQYF	TGTGCCAGCAGTTACTCGTTGCGGGGGACAGATACGCAGTATTTT
TRBV6-6	TRBJ2-5	-	-	CASSYRGETQYF	TGTGCCAGCAGTTACAGGGGAGAGACCCAGTACTTC
TRBV6-6	TRBJ1-1	-	-	CASSYEGTGEAFF	TGTGCCAGCAGTTACGAGGGGACGGGTGAAGCTTTCTTT
TRBV14	TRBJ2-7	TRBD1	-	CASSAGGGKRAYEQYF	TGTGCCAGCAGCGCAGGGGGCGGGAAAAGGGCCTACGAGCAGTACTTC
TRBV21-1	TRBJ2-2	-	once	CASRNPASGTTTGELFF	TGTGCCAGCAGAAACCCGGCTAGCGGGACTACCACCGGGGAGCTGTTTTTT
TRBV5-4	TRBJ2-1	TRBD2	few	CASSLTSGRVHEQFF	TGTGCCAGCAGTCTGACTAGCGGGAGGGTCCATGAGCAGTTCTTC
TRBV7-2	TRBJ2-1	-	few	CASSFWPGGNEQFF	TGTGCCAGCAGCTTTTGGCCCGGCGGGAATGAGCAGTTCTTC
TRBV7-2	TRBJ2-1	-	few	CASSLGLSSYNEQFF	TGTGCCAGCAGCTTAGGGCTTAGCTCCTACAATGAGCAGTTCTTC
TRBV28	TRBJ2-1	-	-	CASGGLTGLDNEQFF	TGTGCCAGCGGGGGACTGACAGGGCTCGACAATGAGCAGTTCTTC
TRBV19	TRBJ2-3	-	-	CASSMGLAVSSTDTQYF	TGTGCCAGTAGTATGGGTTTGGCAGTTTCGTCCACAGATACGCAGTATTTT